This T cell receptor (beta chain) was observed in a study of control samples from healthy donors and cancer patients. TCRdb's table, derived via immunoSEQ multiplex PCR, lists solely in-frame clones and lacks some. The sample lists tens of thousands of clones, 80% to 95% occurring once. Input material: PBMCs. This clonotype was obtained from a woman between 35 and 50 years old with head and neck cancer.

The CDR3 loop reads CASSQSGQGYTEAFF. The CDR3 nucleotides read TGTGCCAGCAGCCAATCCGGACAGGGATACACTGAAGCTTTCTTT. The J gene is TRBJ1-1, the V gene TRBV3-1 (or the pseudogene TRBV3-2); 8 bases match TRBD1. From germline, CDR1 is LGHDT and CDR2 YNNKEL (reference sequence). With 2 bases clipped from V and 3 bases from J, the junction kept 5 bases outside the gene matches. The CDR3 spans 15 residues.